This section outlines one T cell receptor (beta chain) sequence together with its context. Its antigen remains unidentified. Every patient experienced relapse after autologous stem cell transplantation, and brentuximab vedotin exposure varied. From thawed PBMCs, magnetic negative selection was used to isolate the CD8+ T cells. This table comes from immunoSEQ multiplex PCR, and its TCRdb copy is limited to in-frame clones, with some not included. This sample has about 30,000 clones, with around nine tenths found just once. The V gene's germline CDR1 is SNHLY and CDR2 FYNNEI. This CDR3 contains 14 residues. Trimming took off 0 bases at V and 4 bases at J, with 9 bases between the two ends. This entry belongs to a study of PD-1 blockade in classical Hodgkin lymphoma. Findings and limits, study-wide: Compared with healthy donors, newly diagnosed patients reportedly showed lower baseline TCR diversity.

The V call is TRBV2, the J call TRBJ1-2; the D is unclear. This specimen consisted of CD8+ T cells from blood, obtained at baseline. The source is a human donor with classical Hodgkin lymphoma. CDR3 residues: CASSEAQTIYGYTF. The CDR3 DNA reads TGTGCCAGCAGTGAAGCGCAAACTATCTATGGCTACACCTTC.